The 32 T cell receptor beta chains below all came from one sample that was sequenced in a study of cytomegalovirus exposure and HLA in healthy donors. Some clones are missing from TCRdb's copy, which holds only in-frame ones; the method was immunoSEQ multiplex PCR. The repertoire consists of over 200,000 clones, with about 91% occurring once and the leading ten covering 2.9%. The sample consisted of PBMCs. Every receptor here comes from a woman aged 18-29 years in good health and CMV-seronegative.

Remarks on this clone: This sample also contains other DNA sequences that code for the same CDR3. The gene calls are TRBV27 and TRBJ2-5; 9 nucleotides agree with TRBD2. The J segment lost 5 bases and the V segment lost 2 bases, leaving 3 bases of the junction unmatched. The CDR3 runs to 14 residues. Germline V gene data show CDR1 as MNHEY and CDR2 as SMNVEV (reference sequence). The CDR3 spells CASSLISGSETQYF. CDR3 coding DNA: TGTGCCAGCAGTTTAATTAGCGGGAGTGAGACCCAGTACTTC.

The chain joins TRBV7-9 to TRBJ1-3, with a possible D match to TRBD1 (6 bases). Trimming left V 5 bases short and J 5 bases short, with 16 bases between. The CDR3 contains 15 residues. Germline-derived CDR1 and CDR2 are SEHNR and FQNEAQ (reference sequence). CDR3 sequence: CASSVERDTRNTIYF. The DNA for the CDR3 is TGTGCCAGCAGCGTAGAGCGGGACACCCGAAACACCATATATTTT.

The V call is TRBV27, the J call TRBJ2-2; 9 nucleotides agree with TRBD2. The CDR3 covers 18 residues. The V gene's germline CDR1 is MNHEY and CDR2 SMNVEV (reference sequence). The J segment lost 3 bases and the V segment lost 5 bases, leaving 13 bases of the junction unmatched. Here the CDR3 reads CASSPTLRLAVDTGELFF. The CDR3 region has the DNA TGTGCCAGCAGTCCCACTCTCAGACTAGCGGTCGACACCGGGGAGCTGTTTTTT.

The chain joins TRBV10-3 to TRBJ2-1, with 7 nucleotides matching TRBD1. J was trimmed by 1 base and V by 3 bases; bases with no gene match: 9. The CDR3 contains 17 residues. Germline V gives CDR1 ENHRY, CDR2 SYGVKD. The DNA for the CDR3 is TGTGCCATCAGTGACGACGCCAGGGGGACGTCCTACAATGAGCAGTTCTTC. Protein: CAISDDARGTSYNEQFF.

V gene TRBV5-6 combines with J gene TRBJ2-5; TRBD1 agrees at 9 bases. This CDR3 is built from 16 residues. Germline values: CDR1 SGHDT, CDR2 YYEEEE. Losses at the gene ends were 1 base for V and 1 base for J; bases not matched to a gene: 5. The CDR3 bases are TGTGCCAGCAGCTTGACCGGGACAGGGATCCAAGAGACCCAGTACTTC. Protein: CASSLTGTGIQETQYF. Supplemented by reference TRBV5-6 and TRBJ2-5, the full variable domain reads DAGVTQSPTHLIKTRGQQVTLRCSPKSGHDTVSWYQQALGQGPQFIFQYYEEEERQRGNFPDRFSGHQFPNYSSELNVNALLLGDSALYLCASSLTGTGIQETQYFGPGTRLLVL.

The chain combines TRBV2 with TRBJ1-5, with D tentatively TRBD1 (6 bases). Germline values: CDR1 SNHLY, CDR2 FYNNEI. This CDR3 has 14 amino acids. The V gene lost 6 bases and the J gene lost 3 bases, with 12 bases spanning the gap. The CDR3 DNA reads TGTGCCAGCAGCGACAGACAGGCCAATCAGCCCCAGCATTTT. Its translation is CASSDRQANQPQHF.

CDR3 sequence: CSVGTGGSNMNTEAFF. The CDR3 DNA follows: TGCAGCGTTGGGACAGGGGGTTCTAACATGAACACTGAAGCTTTCTTT. The V call is TRBV29-1, the J call TRBJ1-1; 10 bases line up with TRBD1. The J segment lost 0 bases and the V segment lost 4 bases, leaving 8 bases of the junction unmatched. The CDR3 spans 16 residues. Germline V gives CDR1 SQVTM, CDR2 ANQGSEA.

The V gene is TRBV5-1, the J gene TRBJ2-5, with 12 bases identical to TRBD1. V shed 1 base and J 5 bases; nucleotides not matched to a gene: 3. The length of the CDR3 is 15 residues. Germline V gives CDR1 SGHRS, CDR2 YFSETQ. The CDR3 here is CASSLRGTGGETQYF. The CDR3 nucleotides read TGCGCCAGCAGCTTGAGGGGGACAGGGGGCGAGACCCAGTACTTC. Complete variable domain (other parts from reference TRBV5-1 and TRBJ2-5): KAGVTQTPRYLIKTRGQQVTLSCSPISGHRSVSWYQQTPGQGLQFLFEYFSETQRNKGNFPGRFSGRQFSNSRSEMNVSTLELGDSALYLCASSLRGTGGETQYFGPGTRLLVL.

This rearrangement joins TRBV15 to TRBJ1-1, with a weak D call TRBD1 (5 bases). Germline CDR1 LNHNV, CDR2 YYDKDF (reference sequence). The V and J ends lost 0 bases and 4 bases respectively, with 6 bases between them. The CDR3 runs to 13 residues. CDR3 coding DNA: TGTGCCACCAGCAGAGATAGGGGCACTGAAGCTTTCTTT. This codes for CATSRDRGTEAFF.

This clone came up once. CDR3 loop: CASSLLAGQETQYF. As DNA, the CDR3 is TGTGCCAGCAGCTTACTAGCGGGTCAAGAGACCCAGTACTTC. V gene TRBV5-8 combines with J gene TRBJ2-5, with TRBD2 matching over 9 bases. V was clipped by 2 bases and J by 2 bases; unmatched bases: 1. The CDR3 is 14 residues long. CDR1 and CDR2 (germline): SGHTS, YDEGEE. Variable domain in full (rest from reference TRBV5-8 and TRBJ2-5): EAGVTQSPTHLIKTRGQQATLRCSPISGHTSVYWYQQALGLGLQFLLWYDEGEERNRGNFPPRFSGRQFPNYSSELNVNALELEDSALYLCASSLLAGQETQYFGPGTRLLVL.

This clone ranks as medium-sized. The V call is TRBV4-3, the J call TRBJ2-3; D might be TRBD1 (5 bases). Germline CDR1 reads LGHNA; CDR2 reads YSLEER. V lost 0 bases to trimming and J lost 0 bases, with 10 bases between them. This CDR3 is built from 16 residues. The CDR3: CASSQDFAGSTDTQYF. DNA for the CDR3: TGCGCCAGCAGCCAAGATTTTGCAGGGAGCACAGATACGCAGTATTTT.

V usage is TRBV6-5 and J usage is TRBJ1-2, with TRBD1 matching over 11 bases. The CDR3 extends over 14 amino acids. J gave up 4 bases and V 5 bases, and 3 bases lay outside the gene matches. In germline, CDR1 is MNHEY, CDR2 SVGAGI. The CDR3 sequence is CASSGTGGSYGYTF. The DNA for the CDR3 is TGTGCCAGCAGTGGGACAGGGGGTAGCTATGGCTACACCTTC.

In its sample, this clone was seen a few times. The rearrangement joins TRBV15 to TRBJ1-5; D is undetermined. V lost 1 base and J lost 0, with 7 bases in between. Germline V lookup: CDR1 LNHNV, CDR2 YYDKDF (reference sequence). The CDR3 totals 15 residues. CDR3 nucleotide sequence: TGTGCCACCAGCAGAGGGCAGGATAGCAATCAGCCCCAGCATTTT. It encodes CATSRGQDSNQPQHF.

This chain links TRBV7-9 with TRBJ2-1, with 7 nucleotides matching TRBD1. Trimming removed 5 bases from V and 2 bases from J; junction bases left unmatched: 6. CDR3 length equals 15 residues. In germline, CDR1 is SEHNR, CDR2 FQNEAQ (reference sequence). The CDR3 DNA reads TGTGCCAGCAGCCCAGGACAGGCCGCCTACAATGAGCAGTTCTTC. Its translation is CASSPGQAAYNEQFF.

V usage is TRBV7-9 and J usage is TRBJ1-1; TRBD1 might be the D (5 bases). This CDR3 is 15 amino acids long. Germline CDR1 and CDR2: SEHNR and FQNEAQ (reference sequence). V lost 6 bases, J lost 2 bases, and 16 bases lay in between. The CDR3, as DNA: TGTGCCAGCAGAGACTCCGAAGGGGCTAACACTGAAGCTTTCTTT. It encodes CASRDSEGANTEAFF. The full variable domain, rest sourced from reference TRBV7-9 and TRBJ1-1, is DTGVSQNPRHKITKRGQNVTFRCDPISEHNRLYWYRQTLGQGPEFLTYFQNEAQLEKSRLLSDRFSAERPKGSFSTLEIQRTEQGDSAMYLCASRDSEGANTEAFFGQGTRLTVV.

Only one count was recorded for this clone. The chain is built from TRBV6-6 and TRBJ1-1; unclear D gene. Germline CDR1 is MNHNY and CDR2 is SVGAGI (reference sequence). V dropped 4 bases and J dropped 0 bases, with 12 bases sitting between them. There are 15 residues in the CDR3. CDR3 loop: CASSFPPGLNTEAFF. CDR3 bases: TGTGCCAGCAGTTTCCCACCCGGTTTGAACACTGAAGCTTTCTTT.

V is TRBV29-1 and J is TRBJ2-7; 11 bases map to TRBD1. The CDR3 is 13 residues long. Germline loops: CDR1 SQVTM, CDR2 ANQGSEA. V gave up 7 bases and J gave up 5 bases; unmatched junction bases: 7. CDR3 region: CSAPGTGGNEQYF. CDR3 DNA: TGCAGCGCGCCCGGGACAGGGGGTAACGAGCAGTACTTC.

The CDR3 loop is CASGDRGYEQYF. The CDR3 nucleotides read TGTGCCAGTGGGGACAGGGGCTACGAGCAGTACTTC. The chain has TRBV19 and TRBJ2-7, with TRBD1 identical over 10 bases. Germline trimming cut 8 bases from V and 3 bases from J; bases unmatched to any gene: 1. Germline V gives CDR1 LNHDA, CDR2 SQIVND (reference sequence). The CDR3 spans 12 residues.

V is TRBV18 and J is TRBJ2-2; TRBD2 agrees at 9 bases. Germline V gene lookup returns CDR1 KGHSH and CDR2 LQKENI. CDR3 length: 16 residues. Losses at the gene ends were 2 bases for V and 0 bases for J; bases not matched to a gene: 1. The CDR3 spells CASSPTSGPNTGELFF. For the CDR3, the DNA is TGTGCCAGCTCACCAACTAGCGGGCCGAACACCGGGGAGCTGTTTTTT.

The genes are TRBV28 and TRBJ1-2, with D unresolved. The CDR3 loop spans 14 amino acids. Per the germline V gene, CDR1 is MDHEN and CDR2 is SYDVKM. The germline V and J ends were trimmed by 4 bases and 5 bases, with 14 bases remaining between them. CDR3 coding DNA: TGTGCCAGCAGTTCCCGCGGGGTTTCGTATGGCTACACCTTC. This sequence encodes CASSSRGVSYGYTF.

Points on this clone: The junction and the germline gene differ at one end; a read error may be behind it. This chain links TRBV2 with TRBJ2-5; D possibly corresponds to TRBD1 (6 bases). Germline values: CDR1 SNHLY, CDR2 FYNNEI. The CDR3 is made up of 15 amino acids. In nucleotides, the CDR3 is TGTGCCAGCAGGGAAGGGGCCAGGGGAAAAGAGACCCAGTACTTC. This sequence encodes CASREGARGKETQYF.

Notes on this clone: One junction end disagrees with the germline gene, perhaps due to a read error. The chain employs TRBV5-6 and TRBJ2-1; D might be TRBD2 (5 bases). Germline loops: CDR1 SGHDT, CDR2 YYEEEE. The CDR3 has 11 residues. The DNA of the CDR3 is TGTGCCAGCAGCTTGACTAGTGAGGAGTTCTTC. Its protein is CASSLTSEEFF.

The DNA for the CDR3 is TGTGCCAGCAGTCGGGGACTAGCGGGAGTCGCCGGGGAGCTGTTTTTT. It translates to CASSRGLAGVAGELFF. The chain links TRBV7-9 to TRBJ2-2, with 14 bases fitting TRBD2. V trimming: 6 bases; J trimming: 6 bases; junction bases outside the gene matches: 6. CDR1 is SEHNR, CDR2 FQNEAQ, per germline (reference sequence). The CDR3 is 16 amino acids. Full variable domain (outside the CDR3, taken from reference TRBV7-9 and TRBJ2-2): DTGVSQNPRHKITKRGQNVTFRCDPISEHNRLYWYRQTLGQGPEFLTYFQNEAQLEKSRLLSDRFSAERPKGSFSTLEIQRTEQGDSAMYLCASSRGLAGVAGELFFGEGSRLTVL.

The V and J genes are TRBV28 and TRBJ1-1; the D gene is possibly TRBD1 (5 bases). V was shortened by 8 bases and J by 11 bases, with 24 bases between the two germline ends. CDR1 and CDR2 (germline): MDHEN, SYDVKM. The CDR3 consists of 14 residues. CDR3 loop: CASPGPTSGQAAFF. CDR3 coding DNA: TGTGCCAGCCCAGGACCAACGTCCGGACAAGCGGCTTTCTTT. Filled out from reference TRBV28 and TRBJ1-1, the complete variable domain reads DVKVTQSSRYLVKRTGEKVFLECVQDMDHENMFWYRQDPGLGLRLIYFSYDVKMKEKGDIPEGYSVSREKKERFSLILESASTNQTSMYLCASPGPTSGQAAFFGQGTRLTVV.

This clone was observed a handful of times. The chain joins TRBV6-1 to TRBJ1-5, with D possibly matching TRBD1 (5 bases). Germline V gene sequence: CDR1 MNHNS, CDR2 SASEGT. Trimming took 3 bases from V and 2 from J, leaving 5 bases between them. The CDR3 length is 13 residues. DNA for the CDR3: TGTGCCAGCAGTGACAGGGGCAATCAGCCCCAGCATTTT. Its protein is CASSDRGNQPQHF.

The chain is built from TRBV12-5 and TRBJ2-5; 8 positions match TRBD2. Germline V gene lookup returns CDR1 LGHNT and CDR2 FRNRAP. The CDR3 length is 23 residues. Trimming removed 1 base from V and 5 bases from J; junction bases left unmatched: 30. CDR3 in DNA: TGTGCTAGTGGTTTGGAAATGACGAGGGCTTTCGGTCGAGCAGCGGGAGTAAGGGAGACCCAGTACTTC. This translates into CASGLEMTRAFGRAAGVRETQYF. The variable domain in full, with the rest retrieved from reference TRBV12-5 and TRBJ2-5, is DARVTQTPRHKVTEMGQEVTMRCQPILGHNTVFWYRQTMMQGLELLAYFRNRAPLDDSGMPKDRFSAEMPDATLATLKIQPSEPRDSAVYFCASGLEMTRAFGRAAGVRETQYFGPGTRLLVL.

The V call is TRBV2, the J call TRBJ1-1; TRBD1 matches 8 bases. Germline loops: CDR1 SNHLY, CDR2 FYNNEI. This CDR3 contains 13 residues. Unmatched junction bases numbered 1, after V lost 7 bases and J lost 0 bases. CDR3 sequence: CASNRGMNTEAFF. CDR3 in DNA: TGTGCCAGCAACAGGGGGATGAACACTGAAGCTTTCTTT.

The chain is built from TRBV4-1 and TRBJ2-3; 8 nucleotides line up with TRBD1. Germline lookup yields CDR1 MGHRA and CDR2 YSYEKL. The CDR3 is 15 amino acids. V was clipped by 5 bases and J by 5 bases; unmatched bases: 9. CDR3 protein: CASSFRQGTEDTQYF. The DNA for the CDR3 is TGCGCCAGCAGCTTCCGACAGGGGACGGAAGATACGCAGTATTTT.

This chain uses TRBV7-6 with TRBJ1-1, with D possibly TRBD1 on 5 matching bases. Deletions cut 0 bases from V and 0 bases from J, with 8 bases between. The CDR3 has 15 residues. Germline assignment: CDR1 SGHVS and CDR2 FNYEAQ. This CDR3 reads CASSLAEGMNTEAFF. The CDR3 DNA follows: TGTGCCAGCAGCTTAGCGGAGGGGATGAACACTGAAGCTTTCTTT.

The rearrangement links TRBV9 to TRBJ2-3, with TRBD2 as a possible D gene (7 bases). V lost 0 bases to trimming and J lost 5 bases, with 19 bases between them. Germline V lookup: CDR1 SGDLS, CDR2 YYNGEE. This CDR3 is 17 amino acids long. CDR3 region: CASSVEQGGILGDTQYF. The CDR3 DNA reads TGTGCCAGCAGCGTAGAACAGGGAGGGATTTTGGGAGATACGCAGTATTTT.

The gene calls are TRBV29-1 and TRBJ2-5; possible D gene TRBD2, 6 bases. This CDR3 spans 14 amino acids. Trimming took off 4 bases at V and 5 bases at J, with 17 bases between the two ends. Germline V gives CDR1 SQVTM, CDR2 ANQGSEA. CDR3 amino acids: CSVVFGGGAETQYF. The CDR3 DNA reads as TGCAGCGTTGTTTTTGGGGGAGGAGCCGAGACCCAGTACTTC.

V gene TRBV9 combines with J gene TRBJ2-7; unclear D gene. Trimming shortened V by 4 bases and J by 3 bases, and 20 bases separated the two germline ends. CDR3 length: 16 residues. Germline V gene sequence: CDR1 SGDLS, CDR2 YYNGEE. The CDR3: CASSRDQTASDYEQYF. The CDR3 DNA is TGTGCCAGCAGCCGTGACCAGACCGCCAGCGACTACGAGCAGTACTTC.